The 21 T cell receptor beta chains below come from one sample, sequenced in a study of control samples from healthy donors and cancer patients (dated by TCRdb to about 2020). The receptor library was made with the immunoSEQ multiplex PCR assay. This immuneACCESS table, as held by TCRdb, lists in-frame sequences with V and J called but not all clones. Of the missing ones, under half trace to an unresolved V gene in checked studies; the others have no known cause. Here the sample has 100,000 to 150,000 clones; under 90% occur a single time. The ten largest make up about 7.9% of the sample. The sequenced sample was PBMCs. The origin of the receptors is a man aged 50 to 59 with head and neck cancer.

Remarks on this clone: Other DNA sequences in this sample translate to the same CDR3. The rearrangement joins TRBV2 to TRBJ1-2; 8 bases are shared with TRBD1. V gave up 6 bases and J gave up 3 bases; unmatched junction bases: 3. The length of the CDR3 is 13 residues. Germline CDR1 reads SNHLY; CDR2 reads FYNNEI. The CDR3 DNA sequence: TGTGCCAGCAGCGAGGGACAGGACTATGGCTACACCTTC. Protein product: CASSEGQDYGYTF.

The chain is built from TRBV9 and TRBJ2-7; no clear D gene. Germline loops: CDR1 SGDLS, CDR2 YYNGEE. The CDR3 runs 15 residues. V was cut by 4 bases and J by 0 bases, with 14 bases left in between. The CDR3 sequence: CASSPLTYGSYEQYF. The CDR3 region has the DNA TGTGCCAGCAGCCCTCTCACTTACGGCTCCTACGAGCAGTACTTC. The full variable domain, its missing parts supplied by reference TRBV9 and TRBJ2-7, is DSGVTQTPKHLITATGQRVTLRCSPRSGDLSVYWYQQSLDQGLQFLIQYYNGEERAKGNILERFSAQQFPDLHSELNLSSLELGDSALYFCASSPLTYGSYEQYFGPGTRLTVT.

With regard to this clone: Other DNA variants within this sample encode the same CDR3. CDR3 in DNA: TGTGCCAGCAGCCTTTCCGGGACGGCAAACACCGGGGAGCTGTTTTTT. Amino acids: CASSLSGTANTGELFF. V usage is TRBV11-3 and J usage is TRBJ2-2; D may correspond to TRBD1 or TRBD2 (5 bases each). In germline, CDR1 is SGHNT, CDR2 YENEEA. CDR3 size: 16 residues. Trimming removed 5 bases from V and 2 bases from J, with 15 bases in between.

This clone was counted once. V usage is TRBV5-6 and J usage is TRBJ2-3; 13 bases align to TRBD2. V was clipped by 1 base and J by 5 bases; unmatched bases: 10. The CDR3 loop spans 18 amino acids. The germline V gene encodes CDR1 SGHDT and CDR2 YYEEEE. Here the CDR3 reads CASSLPWTSGRLEDTQYF. The CDR3 DNA follows: TGTGCCAGCAGCTTGCCCTGGACTAGCGGGAGATTGGAAGATACGCAGTATTTT. The variable domain in full, completed from reference TRBV5-6 and TRBJ2-3, reads DAGVTQSPTHLIKTRGQQVTLRCSPKSGHDTVSWYQQALGQGPQFIFQYYEEEERQRGNFPDRFSGHQFPNYSSELNVNALLLGDSALYLCASSLPWTSGRLEDTQYFGPGTRLTVL.

This clone has a handful of counts. The chain links TRBV7-9 to TRBJ2-7; 9 positions agree with TRBD2. The CDR3 covers 16 residues. The junction had 5 bases not matched to a gene; V was cut back by 2 bases and J by 0 bases. Germline V gene lookup returns CDR1 SEHNR and CDR2 FQNEAQ (reference sequence). The CDR3 nucleotides read TGTGCCAGCAGCTTATTAGCGGGGGACCGCTCCTACGAGCAGTACTTC. Its protein is CASSLLAGDRSYEQYF.

The rearrangement links TRBV28 to TRBJ2-1, with 8 nucleotides matching TRBD2. The CDR3 spans 15 residues. V shed 11 bases and J 4 bases; nucleotides not matched to a gene: 13. Germline V gene lookup returns CDR1 MDHEN and CDR2 SYDVKM. CDR3 bases: TGTGCCGGACAAACAGGCGGGGGGAAATACAATGAGCAGTTCTTC. The encoded protein is CAGQTGGGKYNEQFF.

The V call is TRBV18, the J call TRBJ2-7, with 8 bases identical to TRBD2. The CDR3 has 16 amino acids. Germline CDR1 KGHSH, CDR2 LQKENI. Germline trimming cut 3 bases from V and 0 bases from J; bases unmatched to any gene: 7. The CDR3 loop is CASSPPRGGHSYEQYF. In DNA, the CDR3 is TGTGCCAGCTCACCCCCCCGGGGGGGTCACTCCTACGAGCAGTACTTC. The full variable domain, with the rest looked up from reference TRBV18 and TRBJ2-7, is NAGVMQNPRHLVRRRGQEARLRCSPMKGHSHVYWYRQLPEEGLKFMVYLQKENIIDESGMPKERFSAEFPKEGPSILRIQQVVRGDSAAYFCASSPPRGGHSYEQYFGPGTRLTVT.

V and J are TRBV7-8 and TRBJ1-3; D is undetermined. Germline loops: CDR1 SGHVS, CDR2 FQNEAQ. V lost 5 bases and J 0 bases, leaving 20 bases between the germline ends. The CDR3 totals 18 residues. This CDR3 is CASSQSREGPLSGNTIYF. CDR3 nucleotides: TGTGCCAGCAGCCAATCTCGGGAGGGCCCGCTCTCTGGAAACACCATATATTTT.

This chain joins TRBV27 and TRBJ1-1; D is ambiguous. The germline CDR1 and CDR2 sequences are MNHEY and SMNVEV (reference sequence). The V end lost 4 bases, the J end lost 4 bases, and 10 bases lay between the germline ends. The CDR3 spans 13 residues. The CDR3 sequence: CASSWIQRTEAFF. The CDR3 nucleotides read TGTGCCAGCAGTTGGATACAACGCACTGAAGCTTTCTTT.

This clone was recorded only once. The chain combines TRBV10-3 with TRBJ2-7, with TRBD1 as a possible D gene (7 bases). The germline CDR1 and CDR2 sequences are ENHRY and SYGVKD. The CDR3 loop spans 14 amino acids. CDR3 in amino acids: CTTEGTVNSYEQYF. In nucleotides, the CDR3 is TGTACCACGGAGGGGACAGTTAACTCCTACGAGCAGTACTTC.

The CDR3 nucleotides read TGTGCCAGCAGCTTTAGGACAGGGGCGGACGAGCAGTACTTC. It codes for CASSFRTGADEQYF. The chain recombines TRBV5-6 with TRBJ2-7; 9 nucleotides agree with TRBD1. This CDR3 region has 14 residues. Trimming took 2 bases from V and 5 from J; bases not matched to a gene: 5. Looked up from germline, CDR1 is SGHDT and CDR2 is YYEEEE.

The genes are TRBV6-2 or TRBV6-3 and TRBJ2-7; 11 bases fit TRBD2. This CDR3 is 16 amino acids long. With 6 bases clipped from V and 4 bases from J, the junction kept 11 bases outside the gene matches. Germline V gene lookup returns CDR1 MNHEY and CDR2 SVGEGT. For the CDR3, the DNA is TGTGCCAGCAGCTGGGCCGGGCTAGCGGGAGGATACGAGCAGTACTTC. Amino acid sequence: CASSWAGLAGGYEQYF.

This chain connects TRBV3-1 (or the pseudogene TRBV3-2) to TRBJ2-2; D gene ambiguous. The germline V and J ends were trimmed by 8 bases and 2 bases, with 3 bases remaining between them. This CDR3 spans 11 amino acids. Germline CDR1 reads LGHDT; CDR2 reads YNNKEL (reference sequence). In nucleotides, the CDR3 is TGTGCCAGCCATAACACCGGGGAGCTGTTTTTT. Its translation: CASHNTGELFF.

This chain uses TRBV4-2 with TRBJ2-1; perhaps TRBD1 as D (5 bases). The ends were cut back, 0 bases at V and 6 bases at J, with 12 bases in the middle. There are 15 residues in the CDR3. The germline gives CDR1 LGHNA, CDR2 YNFKEQ. The CDR3 DNA reads as TGTGCCAGCAGCCAAGAAGGGGCTAGTCTCAATGAGCAGTTCTTC. This sequence encodes CASSQEGASLNEQFF.

The rearrangement uses TRBV3-1 (or the pseudogene TRBV3-2) and TRBJ2-1; 7 bases line up with TRBD2. CDR3 length: 16 residues. From germline, CDR1 is LGHDT and CDR2 YNNKEL (reference sequence). Unmatched junction bases numbered 7, after V lost 5 bases and J lost 0 bases. The CDR3 coding sequence is TGTGCCAGCAGCTCAAGGGGAGGGAGCTCCTACAATGAGCAGTTCTTC. Amino acid sequence: CASSSRGGSSYNEQFF.

J is TRBJ1-2 and V is TRBV7-2, with TRBD1 as a possible D gene (5 bases). The ends were cut back, 1 base at V and 0 bases at J, with 12 bases in the middle. The length of the CDR3 is 16 residues. CDR1 is SGHTA, CDR2 FQGNSA, per germline. In DNA form, the CDR3 reads TGTGCCAGCAGCTTAGTTTCGGGGGGATCTAACTATGGCTACACCTTC. It codes for CASSLVSGGSNYGYTF.

In this sample, this clone turned up once. The rearrangement links TRBV10-3 to TRBJ1-1; unclear D gene. V was trimmed by 4 bases and J by 2 bases, leaving 11 bases between them. The germline CDR1 and CDR2 sequences are ENHRY and SYGVKD. The CDR3 loop spans 14 amino acids. CDR3 protein: CAISGDLLNTEAFF. CDR3 sequence (DNA): TGTGCCATCAGTGGAGATCTACTTAACACTGAAGCTTTCTTT.

V is TRBV6-5 and J is TRBJ1-6, with unresolved D. Germline CDR1 and CDR2: MNHEY and SVGAGI. V lost 6 bases and J lost 6, with 9 bases in between. CDR3 length: 13 residues. Written as DNA, the CDR3 is TGTGCCAGCAGGCGCCAGTTTAATTCACCCCTCCACTTT. Translated, it gives CASRRQFNSPLHF.

The rearrangement uses TRBV6-5 and TRBJ2-7; 7 bases agree with TRBD1. CDR3 length: 14 residues. V lost 4 bases and J lost 8; bases outside the gene matches: 11. The germline V gene has CDR1 MNHEY and CDR2 SVGAGI. The CDR3 DNA reads TGTGCCAGCAGTTCGGACAGGCTACCTTTCCAGCAGTACTTC. Protein sequence: CASSSDRLPFQQYF.

The V call is TRBV5-1, the J call TRBJ2-2; maybe TRBD1 (6 bases). Germline assignment: CDR1 SGHRS and CDR2 YFSETQ. V lost 0 bases and J lost 4, with 13 bases in between. This CDR3 region has 16 residues. The CDR3 nucleotides are TGCGCCAGCAGCTTGGTTAGCAGGGGTAGCACCGGGGAGCTGTTTTTT. Protein: CASSLVSRGSTGELFF.

The chain uses TRBV7-2 and TRBJ2-3; D is unresolved. The CDR3 is made up of 10 amino acids. CDR1 is SGHTA, CDR2 FQGNSA, per germline. V gave up 10 bases and J gave up 6 bases, with 8 bases separating them. The CDR3, as DNA: TGTGCCACCCAAGGGGATACGCAGTATTTT. Its protein is CATQGDTQYF.